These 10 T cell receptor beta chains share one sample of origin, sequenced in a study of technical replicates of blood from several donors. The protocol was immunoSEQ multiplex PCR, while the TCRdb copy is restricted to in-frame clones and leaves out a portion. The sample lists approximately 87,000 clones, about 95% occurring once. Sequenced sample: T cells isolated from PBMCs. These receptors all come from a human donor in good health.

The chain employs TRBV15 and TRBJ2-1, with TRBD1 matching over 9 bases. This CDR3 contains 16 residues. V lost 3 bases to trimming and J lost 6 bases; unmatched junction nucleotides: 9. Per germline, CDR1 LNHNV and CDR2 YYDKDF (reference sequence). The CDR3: CATSRNYRGLSNEQFF. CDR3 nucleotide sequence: TGTGCCACCAGCAGGAATTACAGGGGGCTGAGCAATGAGCAGTTCTTC.

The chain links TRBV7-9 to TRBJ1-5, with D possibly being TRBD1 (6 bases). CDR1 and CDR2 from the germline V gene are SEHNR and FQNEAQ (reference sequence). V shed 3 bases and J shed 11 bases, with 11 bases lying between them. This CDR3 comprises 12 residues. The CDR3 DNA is TGTGCCAGCAGCTTGGGGCAGGGGACCCAGCATTTT. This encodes CASSLGQGTQHF. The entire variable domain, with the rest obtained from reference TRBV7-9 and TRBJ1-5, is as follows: DTGVSQNPRHKITKRGQNVTFRCDPISEHNRLYWYRQTLGQGPEFLTYFQNEAQLEKSRLLSDRFSAERPKGSFSTLEIQRTEQGDSAMYLCASSLGQGTQHFGDGTRLSIL.

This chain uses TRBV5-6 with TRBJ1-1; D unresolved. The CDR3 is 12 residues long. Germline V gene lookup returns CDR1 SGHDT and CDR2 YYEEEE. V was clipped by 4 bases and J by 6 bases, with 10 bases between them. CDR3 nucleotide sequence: TGTGCCAGCAGCCCCAGTCAGGCTGAAGCTTTCTTT. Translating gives CASSPSQAEAFF.

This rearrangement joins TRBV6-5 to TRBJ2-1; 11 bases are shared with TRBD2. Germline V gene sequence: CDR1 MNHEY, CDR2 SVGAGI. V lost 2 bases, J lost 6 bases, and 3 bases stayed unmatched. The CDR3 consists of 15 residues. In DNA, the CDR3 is TGTGCCAGCAGTTACGGGACTAGCGGACCCAATGAGCAGTTCTTC. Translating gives CASSYGTSGPNEQFF.

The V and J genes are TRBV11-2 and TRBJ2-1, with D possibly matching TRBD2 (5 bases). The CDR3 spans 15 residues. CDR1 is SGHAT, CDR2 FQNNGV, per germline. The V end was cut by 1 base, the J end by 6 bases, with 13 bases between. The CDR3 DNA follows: TGTGCCAGCAGCTTAGGGGGAGAAGGTTTCAATGAGCAGTTCTTC. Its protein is CASSLGGEGFNEQFF.

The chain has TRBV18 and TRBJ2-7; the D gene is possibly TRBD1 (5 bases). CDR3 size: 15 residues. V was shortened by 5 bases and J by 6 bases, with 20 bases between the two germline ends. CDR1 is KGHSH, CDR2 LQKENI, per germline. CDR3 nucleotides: TGTGCCAGCTCAAATCGAGACAGCTCTAGGGGCGAGCAGTACTTC. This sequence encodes CASSNRDSSRGEQYF. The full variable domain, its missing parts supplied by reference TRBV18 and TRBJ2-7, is NAGVMQNPRHLVRRRGQEARLRCSPMKGHSHVYWYRQLPEEGLKFMVYLQKENIIDESGMPKERFSAEFPKEGPSILRIQQVVRGDSAAYFCASSNRDSSRGEQYFGPGTRLTVT.

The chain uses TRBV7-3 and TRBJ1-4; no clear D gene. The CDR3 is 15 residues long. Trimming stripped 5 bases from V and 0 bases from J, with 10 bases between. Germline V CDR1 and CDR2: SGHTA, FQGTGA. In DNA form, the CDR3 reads TGTGCCAGCAGCCTCCCCCTCGCAACTAATGAAAAACTGTTTTTT. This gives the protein CASSLPLATNEKLFF.

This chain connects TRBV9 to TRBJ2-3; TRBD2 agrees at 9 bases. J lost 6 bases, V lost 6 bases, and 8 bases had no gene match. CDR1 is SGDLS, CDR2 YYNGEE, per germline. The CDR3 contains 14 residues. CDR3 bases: TGTGCCAGCAATATAGCGGGAGCATCGGATACGCAGTATTTT. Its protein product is CASNIAGASDTQYF.

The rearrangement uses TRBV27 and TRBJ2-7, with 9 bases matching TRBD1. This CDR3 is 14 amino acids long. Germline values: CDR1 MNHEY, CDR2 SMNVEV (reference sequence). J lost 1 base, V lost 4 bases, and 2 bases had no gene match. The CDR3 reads CASSSTGGSYEQYF. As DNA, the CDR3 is TGTGCCAGCAGTTCGACAGGGGGGTCCTACGAGCAGTACTTC.

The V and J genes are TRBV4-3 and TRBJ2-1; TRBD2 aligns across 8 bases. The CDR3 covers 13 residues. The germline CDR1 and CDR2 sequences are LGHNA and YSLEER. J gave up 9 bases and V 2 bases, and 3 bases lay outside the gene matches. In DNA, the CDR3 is TGCGCCAGCAGCCAATCTAGCGGGCGTGAGCAGTTCTTC. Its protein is CASSQSSGREQFF.